These 16 T cell receptor beta chains share one sample of origin, sequenced in a study of shared clonotypes between healthy human individuals. The protocol was immunoSEQ multiplex PCR, while the TCRdb copy is restricted to in-frame clones and leaves out a portion. The table has about 100,000 clones, 60% to 70% seen once. The sequencing sample was made of memory CD8+ T cells sorted from blood. Subset meaning: CD45RO+ cells pooled with CCR7-negative TemRA cells. The source of these receptors is a man in his thirties or forties in good health.

At least ten counts were recorded for this clone. V gene TRBV5-4 combines with J gene TRBJ2-3; 11 bases are shared with TRBD2. Germline loops: CDR1 SGHNT, CDR2 YYREEE (reference sequence). The J segment lost 4 bases and the V segment lost 3 bases, leaving 10 bases of the junction unmatched. The CDR3 covers 17 residues. The CDR3 sequence: CASSSLLAGEGADTQYF. CDR3 nucleotides: TGTGCCAGCAGCTCATTACTAGCGGGAGAAGGTGCAGATACGCAGTATTTT.

V is TRBV5-4 and J is TRBJ2-3, with TRBD2 identical over 11 bases. The CDR3 consists of 15 residues. After removal of 3 bases from V and 6 bases from J, the junction contained 6 bases not matched to a gene. CDR1 SGHNT and CDR2 YYREEE come from the germline V gene (reference sequence). CDR3 loop: CASSSQLAGADTQYF. The CDR3 DNA follows: TGTGCCAGCAGCTCCCAACTAGCGGGAGCGGATACGCAGTATTTT.

This chain links TRBV27 with TRBJ2-1; D gene unclear. From germline, CDR1 is MNHEY and CDR2 SMNVEV (reference sequence). This CDR3 has 15 amino acids. Deletions cut 7 bases from V and 6 bases from J, with 19 bases between. CDR3 loop: CASTRYYPRGNEQFF. Written as DNA, the CDR3 is TGTGCCAGCACCCGGTACTACCCCCGTGGCAATGAGCAGTTCTTC.

This clone appeared a few times. The rearrangement links TRBV27 to TRBJ2-5; 9 bases are shared with TRBD2. The V gene's germline CDR1 is MNHEY and CDR2 SMNVEV (reference sequence). CDR3 size: 15 residues. J was trimmed by 1 base and V by 2 bases; bases with no gene match: 2. The CDR3 sequence: CASSLAGGIQETQYF. CDR3 DNA sequence: TGTGCCAGCAGTTTAGCGGGAGGGATCCAAGAGACCCAGTACTTC.

The rearrangement links TRBV30 to TRBJ2-4; D is perhaps TRBD1 (7 bases). V lost 0 bases and J 8 bases, leaving 11 bases between the germline ends. The CDR3 is made up of 13 amino acids. Germline lookup yields CDR1 GTSNPN and CDR2 SVGIG (reference sequence). The CDR3: CAWSVPGGYIQYF. The CDR3 DNA reads as TGTGCCTGGAGTGTACCAGGGGGGTACATTCAGTACTTC.

The CDR3 nucleotides read TGCGCCAGCAGCTTGGTTATGACGGGATTTGCCACAGATACGCAGTATTTT. Its protein product is CASSLVMTGFATDTQYF. V usage is TRBV5-1 and J usage is TRBJ2-3; D possibly corresponds to TRBD2 (5 bases). The germline CDR1 and CDR2 sequences are SGHRS and YFSETQ. The V gene lost 0 bases and the J gene lost 2 bases, with 16 bases spanning the gap. This CDR3 spans 17 amino acids.

The chain recombines TRBV27 with TRBJ2-5; 8 positions agree with TRBD1. The length of the CDR3 is 14 residues. J gave up 6 bases and V 6 bases, and 9 bases lay outside the gene matches. Per germline, CDR1 MNHEY and CDR2 SMNVEV (reference sequence). The CDR3 protein is CASSPLGQGQTQYF. In DNA, the CDR3 is TGTGCCAGCAGCCCATTAGGACAGGGCCAGACCCAGTACTTC.

The chain uses TRBV10-3 and TRBJ2-1, with D perhaps being TRBD1 or TRBD2 (5 bases each). V lost 1 base and J 5 bases, leaving 12 bases between the germline ends. The CDR3 is 15 amino acids. Germline assignment: CDR1 ENHRY and CDR2 SYGVKD. The CDR3 is CAISEFGGADNEQFF. As DNA, the CDR3 is TGTGCCATCAGTGAGTTTGGGGGAGCCGACAATGAGCAGTTCTTC.

The chain links TRBV11-2 to TRBJ2-1; 7 positions agree with TRBD2. The CDR3 has 17 amino acids. From germline, CDR1 is SGHAT and CDR2 FQNNGV. The trim removed 5 bases at V and 2 bases at J, leaving 12 bases unmatched. As DNA, the CDR3 is TGTGCCAGCAGCCCCGTACTCGTGGCGGGAGCCTACAATGAGCAGTTCTTC. Protein: CASSPVLVAGAYNEQFF.

Concerning this clone itself: Given a much more abundant clone one base away, this may be a read error. For the CDR3, the DNA is TGTGCCAGCCGGGACATCTCCTACGAGCAGTACTTC. It is translated as CASRDISYEQYF. The chain has TRBV27 and TRBJ2-7; TRBD1 is a possible D gene (6 bases). The CDR3 is made up of 12 amino acids. Trimming pared 8 bases from V and 0 bases from J, leaving 8 bases between. CDR1 and CDR2 (germline): MNHEY, SMNVEV (reference sequence).

This chain uses TRBV27 with TRBJ2-2; D might be TRBD1 or TRBD2, each matching 5 bases. CDR1 and CDR2 from the germline V gene are MNHEY and SMNVEV (reference sequence). V shed 7 bases and J shed 1 base, with 16 bases lying between them. This CDR3 comprises 16 residues. This chain's CDR3 is CASTPRDPRNTGELFF. The CDR3 coding sequence is TGTGCCAGCACTCCAAGGGACCCCCGGAACACCGGGGAGCTGTTTTTT.

In its sample, this clone was seen a few times. The gene calls are TRBV7-2 and TRBJ1-5; D not certain. Trimming removed 2 bases at V and 4 bases at J, with 12 bases between. Germline V lookup: CDR1 SGHTA, CDR2 FQGNSA. The CDR3 totals 15 residues. CDR3 protein: CASSLLFSGNQPQHF. The DNA for the CDR3 is TGTGCCAGCAGCTTATTGTTCTCGGGGAATCAGCCCCAGCATTTT.

This chain joins TRBV30 and TRBJ2-6; D not certain. The V and J ends lost 0 bases and 4 bases respectively, with 16 bases between them. This CDR3 comprises 17 residues. Per germline, CDR1 GTSNPN and CDR2 SVGIG (reference sequence). The CDR3 region has the DNA TGTGCCTGGAGTGTACGATTTTCCAGCTCGGGGGCCAACGTCCTGACTTTC. This codes for CAWSVRFSSSGANVLTF.

The chain links TRBV4-3 to TRBJ1-3; D possibly corresponds to TRBD1 (5 bases). Germline assignment: CDR1 LGHNA and CDR2 YSLEER. CDR3 length equals 15 residues. V shed 4 bases and J shed 2 bases, with 12 bases lying between them. The CDR3 coding sequence is TGCGCCAGCAGCCCTTTTTTGGGGGCTGGAAACACCATATATTTT. Its translation is CASSPFLGAGNTIYF.

In nucleotides, the CDR3 is TGTGCCAGCAGCTCGGACGAAGTTTACTCTGGAAACACCATATATTTT. Its protein is CASSSDEVYSGNTIYF. The chain couples TRBV5-6 to TRBJ1-3, with no clear D. Germline V lookup: CDR1 SGHDT, CDR2 YYEEEE. This CDR3 region has 16 residues. Trimming cost V 3 bases and J 0 bases, with 13 bases left between them.

The V gene is TRBV5-8, the J gene TRBJ2-1; 8 bases map to TRBD2. Losses at the gene ends were 4 bases for V and 8 bases for J; bases not matched to a gene: 5. The CDR3 spans 13 residues. Germline CDR1 SGHTS, CDR2 YDEGEE. The CDR3: CASSMGLGYEQFF. CDR3 nucleotide sequence: TGTGCCAGCAGCATGGGACTAGGTTATGAGCAGTTCTTC.